The 6 T cell receptor beta chains reported below all come from one sample, sequenced in a study of T cell repertoires in cytomegalovirus infection. TCRdb fed the reads into MiXCR, producing one record per CDR3 protein. The data show tens of thousands of distinct CDR3 sequences, with under 30% seen just once and around 50% held by the top ten. These receptors have no known antigen. Sequenced here: CD8+ T cells from cultured PBMCs, sampled from culture after CMV antigen stimulation. The receptor source for this set is a human donor in good health (CMV status not recorded). Some clones in this sample may be carry-over from other donors' samples.

This clonotype has at least ten counts. CDR3 amino acids: CASSFLGGRAKETQYF. The DNA for the CDR3 is TGTGCCAGCAGTTTTCTGGGAGGAAGAGCCAAAGAGACCCAGTACTTC. The chain is built from TRBV28 and TRBJ2-5; a weak D match, TRBD2 (6 bases). The CDR3 spans 16 residues. Germline assignment: CDR1 MDHEN and CDR2 SYDVKM. Deletions cut 3 bases from V and 3 bases from J, with 17 bases between.

The table lists this clonotype with a few counts. The V and J genes are TRBV19 and TRBJ1-5; 10 bases match TRBD1. With 5 bases clipped from V and 3 bases from J, the junction kept 1 base outside the gene matches. The CDR3 sequence is 14 residues long. Germline loops: CDR1 LNHDA, CDR2 SQIVND (reference sequence). The CDR3, as DNA: TGTGCCAGTAGTGACAGGGGGCTCAATCAGCCCCAGCATTTT. As protein: CASSDRGLNQPQHF.

This clonotype occurred a few times. The V gene is TRBV12-3 or TRBV12-4, the J gene TRBJ2-7; 8 positions agree with TRBD1. V dropped 6 bases and J dropped 4; count of bases not matched to a gene: 8. The CDR3 spans 14 residues. The CDR3 region is CASSTGTGGYEQYF. The DNA of the CDR3 is TGTGCCAGCAGCACCGGGACAGGAGGGTACGAGCAGTACTTC.

The chain recombines TRBV27 with TRBJ1-5, with TRBD1 matching 7 bases. Unmatched junction bases numbered 9, after V lost 3 bases and J lost 10 bases. The germline V gene encodes CDR1 MNHEY and CDR2 SMNVEV (reference sequence). This CDR3 has 14 amino acids. The CDR3 here is CASSLYRGGRPQHF. The DNA of the CDR3 is TGTGCCAGCAGTTTGTACAGGGGAGGCCGTCCCCAGCATTTT.

This clonotype was found a few times. The chain recombines TRBV7-9 with TRBJ2-3, with 9 nucleotides matching TRBD2. The CDR3 totals 14 residues. Per the germline V gene, CDR1 is SEHNR and CDR2 is FQNEAQ (reference sequence). V shed 7 bases, J shed 2 bases, and the junction held 4 bases outside the gene matches. The CDR3 region is CASTLAGYTDTQYF. In nucleotides, the CDR3 is TGTGCCAGCACCCTAGCGGGGTACACAGATACGCAGTATTTT. Using reference TRBV7-9 and TRBJ2-3 for the parts outside the CDR3, the full variable domain is DTGVSQNPRHKITKRGQNVTFRCDPISEHNRLYWYRQTLGQGPEFLTYFQNEAQLEKSRLLSDRFSAERPKGSFSTLEIQRTEQGDSAMYLCASTLAGYTDTQYFGPGTRLTVL.

The table lists this clonotype with many counts. The chain joins TRBV6-2 or TRBV6-3 to TRBJ2-7; no definite D call. The CDR3 has 12 residues. V gave up 5 bases and J gave up 4 bases, with 9 bases separating them. Germline V gene sequence: CDR1 MNHEY, CDR2 SVGEGT. The CDR3 bases are TGTGCCAGCAGTCAAGACGGATACGAGCAGTACTTC. Its translation: CASSQDGYEQYF.